This TCR beta chain came from a study of beta chain features in type 1 diabetes. The CDR3 is 12 residues long. Germline V CDR1 and CDR2: SEHNR, FQNEAQ (reference sequence). V was shortened by 5 bases and J by 4 bases, with 6 bases between the two germline ends. Reverse transcription of all isolated RNA meant that expressed TCRB transcripts were sequenced. Produced via immunoSEQ multiplex PCR; TCRdb's table is partial and in-frame only. The table shows around 40,000 clones, with just over 50% occurring only once. The study's findings and limits: cDNA sequencing could over-represent cells with high TCR expression.

In the case of this clone: Its antigen is not known.

This clonotype was sampled from a woman aged 18-35 years in good health. Specimen: Tregs from blood. The chain combines TRBV7-9 with TRBJ2-1; D is ambiguous. CDR3 sequence (DNA): TGTGCCAGCAGCCCACGGTACAATGAGCAGTTCTTC. Translating it yields CASSPRYNEQFF.